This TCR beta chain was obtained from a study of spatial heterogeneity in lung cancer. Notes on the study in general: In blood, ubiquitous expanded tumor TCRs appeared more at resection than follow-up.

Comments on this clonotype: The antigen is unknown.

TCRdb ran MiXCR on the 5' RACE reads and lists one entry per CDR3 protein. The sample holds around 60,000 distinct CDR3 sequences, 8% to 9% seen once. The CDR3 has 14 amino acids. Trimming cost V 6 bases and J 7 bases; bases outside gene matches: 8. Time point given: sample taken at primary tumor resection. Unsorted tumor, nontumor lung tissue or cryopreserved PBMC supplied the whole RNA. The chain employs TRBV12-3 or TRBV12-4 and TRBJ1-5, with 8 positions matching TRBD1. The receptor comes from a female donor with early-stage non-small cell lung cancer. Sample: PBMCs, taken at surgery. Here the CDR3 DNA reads TGTGCCAGCAGGACGACAGGGGTTGGGCAGCCCCAGCATTTT. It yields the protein CASRTTGVGQPQHF.